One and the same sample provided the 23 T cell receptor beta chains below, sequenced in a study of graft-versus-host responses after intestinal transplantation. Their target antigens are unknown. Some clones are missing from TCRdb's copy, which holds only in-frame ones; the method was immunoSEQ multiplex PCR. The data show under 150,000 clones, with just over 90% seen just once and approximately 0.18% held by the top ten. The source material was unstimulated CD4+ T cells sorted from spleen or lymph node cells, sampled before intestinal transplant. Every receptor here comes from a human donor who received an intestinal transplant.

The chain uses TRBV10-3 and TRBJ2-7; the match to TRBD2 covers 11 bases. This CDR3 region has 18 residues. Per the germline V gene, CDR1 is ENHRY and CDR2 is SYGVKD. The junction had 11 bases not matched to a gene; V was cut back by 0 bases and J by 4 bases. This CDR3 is CAISESIKSRLAGYEQYF. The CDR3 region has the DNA TGTGCCATCAGTGAGTCGATCAAAAGTAGACTAGCGGGGTACGAGCAGTACTTC.

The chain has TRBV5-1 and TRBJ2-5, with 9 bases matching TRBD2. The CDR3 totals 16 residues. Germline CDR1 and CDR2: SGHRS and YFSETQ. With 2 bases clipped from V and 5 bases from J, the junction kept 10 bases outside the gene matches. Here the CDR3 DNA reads TGCGCCAGCAGCTTCGGCGCGGGGGGGCTAGCGGAGACCCAGTACTTC. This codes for CASSFGAGGLAETQYF.

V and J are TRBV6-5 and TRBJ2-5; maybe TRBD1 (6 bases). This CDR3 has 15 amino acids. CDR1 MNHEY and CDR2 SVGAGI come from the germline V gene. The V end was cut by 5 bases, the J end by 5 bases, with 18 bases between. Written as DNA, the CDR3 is TGTGCCAGCAGTAACACGTACTGGGGGCAGGAGACCCAGTACTTC. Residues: CASSNTYWGQETQYF.

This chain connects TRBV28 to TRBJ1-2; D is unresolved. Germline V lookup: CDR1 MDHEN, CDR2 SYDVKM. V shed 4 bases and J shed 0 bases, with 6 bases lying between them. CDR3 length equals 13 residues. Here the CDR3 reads CASSSTANYGYTF. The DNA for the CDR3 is TGTGCCAGCAGTTCCACAGCTAACTATGGCTACACCTTC.

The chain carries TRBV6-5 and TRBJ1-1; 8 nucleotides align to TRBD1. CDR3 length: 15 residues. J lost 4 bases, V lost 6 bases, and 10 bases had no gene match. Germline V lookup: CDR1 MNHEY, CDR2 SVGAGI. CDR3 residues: CASRSDRAWGTEAFF. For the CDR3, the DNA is TGTGCCAGCAGATCGGACAGGGCTTGGGGCACTGAAGCTTTCTTT.

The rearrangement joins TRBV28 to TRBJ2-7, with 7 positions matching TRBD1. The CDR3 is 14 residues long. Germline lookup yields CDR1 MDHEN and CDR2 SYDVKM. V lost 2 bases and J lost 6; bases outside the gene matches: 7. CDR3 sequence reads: CASSLATGIPEQYF. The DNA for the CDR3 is TGTGCCAGCAGTTTAGCGACAGGGATTCCCGAGCAGTACTTC.

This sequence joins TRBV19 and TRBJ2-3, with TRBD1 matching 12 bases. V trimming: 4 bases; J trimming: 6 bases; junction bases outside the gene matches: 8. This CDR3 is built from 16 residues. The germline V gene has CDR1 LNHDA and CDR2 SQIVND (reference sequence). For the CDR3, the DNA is TGTGCCAGTAGTACCGCCGGGACAGGGGGCTACGATACGCAGTATTTT. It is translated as CASSTAGTGGYDTQYF.

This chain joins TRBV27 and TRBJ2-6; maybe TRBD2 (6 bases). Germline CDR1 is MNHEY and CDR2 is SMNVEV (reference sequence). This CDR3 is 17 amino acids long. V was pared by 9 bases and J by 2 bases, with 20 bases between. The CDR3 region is CASRVGGGSAGANVLTF. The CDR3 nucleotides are TGTGCCAGTCGGGTCGGGGGTGGGTCGGCTGGGGCCAACGTCCTGACTTTC.

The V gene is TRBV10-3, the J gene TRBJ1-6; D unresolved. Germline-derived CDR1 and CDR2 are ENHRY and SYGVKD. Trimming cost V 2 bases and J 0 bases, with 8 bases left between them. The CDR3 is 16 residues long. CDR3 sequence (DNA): TGTGCCATCAGTGAGCAGTTCAGCTCCTATAATTCACCCCTCCACTTT. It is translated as CAISEQFSSYNSPLHF.

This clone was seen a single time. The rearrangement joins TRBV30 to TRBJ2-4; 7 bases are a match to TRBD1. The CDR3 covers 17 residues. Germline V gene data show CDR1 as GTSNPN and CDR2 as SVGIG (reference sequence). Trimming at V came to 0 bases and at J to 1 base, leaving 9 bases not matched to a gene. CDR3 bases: TGTGCCTGGAGTGTAAGGTCAGGGGGTCTCGCCAAAAACATTCAGTACTTC. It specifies CAWSVRSGGLAKNIQYF.

The chain's CDR3 is CASSQEWGGSYGYTF. The CDR3 nucleotides read TGCGCCAGCAGCCAAGAGTGGGGGGGCTCCTATGGCTACACCTTC. The chain links TRBV4-1 to TRBJ1-2, with D perhaps matching TRBD1 (6 bases). Trimming left V 0 bases short and J 4 bases short, with 12 bases between. This CDR3 contains 15 residues. Looked up from germline, CDR1 is MGHRA and CDR2 is YSYEKL.

The CDR3 is CASSSSKNEQYF. The CDR3 nucleotides read TGTGCCAGCAGCTCTTCTAAGAACGAGCAGTACTTC. This chain connects TRBV9 to TRBJ2-7, with D unclear. V was pared by 4 bases and J by 5 bases, with 10 bases between. This CDR3 spans 12 amino acids. The V gene's germline CDR1 is SGDLS and CDR2 YYNGEE.

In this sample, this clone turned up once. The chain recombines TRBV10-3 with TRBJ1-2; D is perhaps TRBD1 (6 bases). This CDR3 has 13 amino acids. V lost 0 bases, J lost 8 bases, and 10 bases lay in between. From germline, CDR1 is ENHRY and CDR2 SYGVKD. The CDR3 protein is CAISESVGTGYTF. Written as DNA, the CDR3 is TGTGCCATCAGTGAGTCGGTAGGGACAGGCTACACCTTC.

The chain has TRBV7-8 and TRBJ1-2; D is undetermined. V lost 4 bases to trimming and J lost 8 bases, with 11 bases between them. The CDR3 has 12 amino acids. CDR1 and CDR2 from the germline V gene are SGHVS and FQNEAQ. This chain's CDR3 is CASSSTLGGYTF. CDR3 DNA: TGTGCCAGCAGCTCTACTCTCGGGGGCTACACCTTC. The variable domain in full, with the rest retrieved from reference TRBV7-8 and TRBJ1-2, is GAGVSQSPRYKVAKRGQDVALRCDPISGHVSLFWYQQALGQGPEFLTYFQNEAQLDKSGLPSDRFFAERPEGSVSTLKIQRTQQEDSAVYLCASSSTLGGYTFGSGTRLTVV.

The CDR3 loop is CASSLAPDRLRGGYTF. In DNA form, the CDR3 reads TGTGCCAGCAGCTTAGCGCCGGACAGGCTGAGGGGTGGCTACACCTTC. The chain is built from TRBV7-8 and TRBJ1-2; 7 positions match TRBD1. CDR1 SGHVS and CDR2 FQNEAQ come from the germline V gene. This CDR3 comprises 16 residues. V lost 0 bases, J lost 7 bases, and 11 bases stayed unmatched.

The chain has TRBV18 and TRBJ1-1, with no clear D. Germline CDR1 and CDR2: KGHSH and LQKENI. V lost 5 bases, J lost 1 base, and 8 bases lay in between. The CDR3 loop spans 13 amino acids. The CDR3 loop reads CASSGSRNTEAFF. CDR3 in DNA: TGTGCCAGCTCAGGTTCTAGGAACACTGAAGCTTTCTTT.

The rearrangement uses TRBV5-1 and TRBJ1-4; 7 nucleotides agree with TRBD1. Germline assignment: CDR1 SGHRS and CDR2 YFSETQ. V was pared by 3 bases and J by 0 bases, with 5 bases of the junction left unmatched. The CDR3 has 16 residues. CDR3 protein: CASSSRQGATNEKLFF. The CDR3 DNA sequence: TGCGCCAGCAGCTCGAGACAGGGAGCAACTAATGAAAAACTGTTTTTT. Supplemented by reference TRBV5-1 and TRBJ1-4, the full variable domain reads KAGVTQTPRYLIKTRGQQVTLSCSPISGHRSVSWYQQTPGQGLQFLFEYFSETQRNKGNFPGRFSGRQFSNSRSEMNVSTLELGDSALYLCASSSRQGATNEKLFFGSGTQLSVL.

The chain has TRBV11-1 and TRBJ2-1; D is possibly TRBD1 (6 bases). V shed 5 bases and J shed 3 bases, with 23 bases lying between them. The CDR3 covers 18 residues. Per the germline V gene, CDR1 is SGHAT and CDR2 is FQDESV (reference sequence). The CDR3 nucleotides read TGTGCCAGCAGCCCCAGGCTGGTCGTGGGGGCCGGCTACAATGAGCAGTTCTTC. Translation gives CASSPRLVVGAGYNEQFF. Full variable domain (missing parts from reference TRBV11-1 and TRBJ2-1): EAEVAQSPRYKITEKSQAVAFWCDPISGHATLYWYRQILGQGPELLVQFQDESVVDDSQLPKDRFSAERLKGVDSTLKIQPAELGDSAMYLCASSPRLVVGAGYNEQFFGPGTRLTVL.

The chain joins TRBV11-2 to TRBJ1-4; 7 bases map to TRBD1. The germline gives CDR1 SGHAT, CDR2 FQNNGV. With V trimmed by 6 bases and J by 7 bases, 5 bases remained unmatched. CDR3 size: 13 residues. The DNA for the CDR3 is TGTGCCAGCAGTCAGGGGGGTCGTGAAAAACTGTTTTTT. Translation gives CASSQGGREKLFF. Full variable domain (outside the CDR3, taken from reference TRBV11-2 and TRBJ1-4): EAGVAQSPRYKIIEKRQSVAFWCNPISGHATLYWYQQILGQGPKLLIQFQNNGVVDDSQLPKDRFSAERLKGVDSTLKIQPAKLEDSAVYLCASSQGGREKLFFGSGTQLSVL.

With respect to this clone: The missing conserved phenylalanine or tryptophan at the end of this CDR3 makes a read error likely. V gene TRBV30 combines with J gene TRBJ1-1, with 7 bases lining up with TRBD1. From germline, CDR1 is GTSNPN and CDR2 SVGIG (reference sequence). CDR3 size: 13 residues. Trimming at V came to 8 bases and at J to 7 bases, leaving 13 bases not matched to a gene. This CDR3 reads CAQRTGTAIEAFS. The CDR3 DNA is TGTGCCCAGAGAACCGGGACAGCTATTGAAGCTTTCTCT.

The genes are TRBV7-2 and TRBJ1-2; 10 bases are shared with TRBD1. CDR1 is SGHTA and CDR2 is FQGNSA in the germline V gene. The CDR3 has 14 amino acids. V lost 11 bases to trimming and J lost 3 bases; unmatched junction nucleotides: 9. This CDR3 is CAHRTGGGDYGYTF. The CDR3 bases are TGTGCCCATCGGACAGGGGGGGGTGACTATGGCTACACCTTC.

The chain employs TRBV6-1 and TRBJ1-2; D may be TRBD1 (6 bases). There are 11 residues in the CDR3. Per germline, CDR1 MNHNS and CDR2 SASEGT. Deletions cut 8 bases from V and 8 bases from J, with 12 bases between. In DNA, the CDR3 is TGTGCCAGCGGTAACAGGGCCGGCTACACCTTC. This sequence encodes CASGNRAGYTF.

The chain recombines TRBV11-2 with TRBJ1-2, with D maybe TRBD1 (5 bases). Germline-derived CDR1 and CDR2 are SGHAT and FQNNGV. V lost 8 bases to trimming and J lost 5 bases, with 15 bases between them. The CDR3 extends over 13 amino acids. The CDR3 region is CASGSDRSYGYTF. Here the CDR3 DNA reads TGTGCCAGCGGAAGTGACAGAAGTTATGGCTACACCTTC.